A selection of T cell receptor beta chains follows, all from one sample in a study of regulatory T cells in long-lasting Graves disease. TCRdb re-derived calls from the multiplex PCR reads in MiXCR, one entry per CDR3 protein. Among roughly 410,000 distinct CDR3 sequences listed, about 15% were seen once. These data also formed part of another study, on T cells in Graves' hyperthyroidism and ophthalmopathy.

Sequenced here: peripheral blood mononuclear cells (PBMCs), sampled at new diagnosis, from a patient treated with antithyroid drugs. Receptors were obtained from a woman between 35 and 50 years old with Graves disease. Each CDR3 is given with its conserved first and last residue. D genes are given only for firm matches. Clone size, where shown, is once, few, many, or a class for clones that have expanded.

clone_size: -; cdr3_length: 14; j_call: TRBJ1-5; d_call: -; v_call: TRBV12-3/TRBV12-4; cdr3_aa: CASSTAPKGQPQHF
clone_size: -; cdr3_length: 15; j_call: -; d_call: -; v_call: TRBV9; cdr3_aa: CTSSVVGSPTNEQFF
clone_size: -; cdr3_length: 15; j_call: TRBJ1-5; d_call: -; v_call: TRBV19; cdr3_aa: CASNISGNSNQPQHF
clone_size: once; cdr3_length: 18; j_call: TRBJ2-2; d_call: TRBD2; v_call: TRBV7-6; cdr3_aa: CASSSHLAGEGYTGELFF
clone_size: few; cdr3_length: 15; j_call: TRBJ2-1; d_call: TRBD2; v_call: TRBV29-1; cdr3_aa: CSVEDPSGSSDEQFF
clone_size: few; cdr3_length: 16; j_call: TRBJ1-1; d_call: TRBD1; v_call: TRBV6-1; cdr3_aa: CASSLDREYVNTEAFF
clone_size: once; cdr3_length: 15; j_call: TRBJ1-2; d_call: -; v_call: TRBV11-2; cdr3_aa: CASSLLPGANYGYTF
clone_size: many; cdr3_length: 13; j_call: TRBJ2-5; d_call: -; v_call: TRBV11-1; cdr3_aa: CASRGYGIETQYF
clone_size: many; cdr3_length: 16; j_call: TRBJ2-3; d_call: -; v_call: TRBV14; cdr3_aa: CASSHFREPSTDTQYF
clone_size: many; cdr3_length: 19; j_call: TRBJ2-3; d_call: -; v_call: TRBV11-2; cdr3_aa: CASSLDLQGPPPNRDTQYF